This T cell receptor (beta chain) was identified in a study of CD8+ T cells in alopecia areata. This clone showed up just a few times. This CDR3 is built from 16 residues. V was cut by 1 base and J by 4 bases, with 16 bases left in between. The germline gives CDR1 SNHLY, CDR2 FYNNEI. RNA extraction was followed by reverse transcription into cDNA, which acted as the sequencing template. Profiling relied on immunoSEQ multiplex PCR, and the TCRdb table lists in-frame clones only, not all of them. Of 130,000 or so clones in the sample, about 49% were seen once. The source is a human donor with alopecia areata. V gene TRBV2 combines with J gene TRBJ1-2; D call uncertain. The sequencing used CD8+ T cells sorted from blood, collected at week 0. DNA of the CDR3: TGTGCCAGCAGTGAAGTGGGGTCGGGATCTAGCTATGGCTACACCTTC. It encodes CASSEVGSGSSYGYTF. Using reference TRBV2 and TRBJ1-2 for the parts outside the CDR3, the full variable domain is EPEVTQTPSHQVTQMGQEVILRCVPISNHLYFYWYRQILGQKVEFLVSFYNNEISEKSEIFDDQFSVERPDGSNFTLKIRSTKLEDSAMYFCASSEVGSGSSYGYTFGSGTRLTVV.